This T cell receptor beta chain was recovered during a study of cytomegalovirus exposure and HLA in healthy donors. With respect to this clone: Antigen: not known.

The primer mix had 60 Vbeta and 13 Jbeta primers. Generated by immunoSEQ multiplex PCR, the TCRdb table keeps only in-frame clones and is missing some. The table lists roughly 240,000 clones, around 76% of them singletons. Notes on the study in general: Later, an analysis found that common viral pathogens appeared to be linked with several of the most significant clusters. Prior analysis indicated that the majority of TCR beta V segments exhibited productivity approximately 87% or approximately 30% of the time. The only immune exposure information that was available was CMV serostatus.

CDR3 length equals 17 residues. Per the germline V gene, CDR1 is SGHAT and CDR2 is FQNNGV. Unmatched junction bases numbered 12, after V lost 5 bases and J lost 1 base. The chain couples TRBV11-2 to TRBJ2-3, with 7 bases lining up with TRBD1. The specimen sequenced was PBMCs. This receptor was obtained from a woman in her 40s in good health and CMV-seropositive. The CDR3 loop is CASSIPEGAIGTDTQYF. DNA of the CDR3: TGTGCCAGCAGCATACCAGAGGGGGCGATTGGCACAGATACGCAGTATTTT. The variable domain in full, with the rest retrieved from reference TRBV11-2 and TRBJ2-3, is EAGVAQSPRYKIIEKRQSVAFWCNPISGHATLYWYQQILGQGPKLLIQFQNNGVVDDSQLPKDRFSAERLKGVDSTLKIQPAKLEDSAVYLCASSIPEGAIGTDTQYFGPGTRLTVL.